Listed here are 26 T cell receptor beta chains from one sample, sequenced in a study of CD8+CD57+ T cells in acquired aplastic anemia. Profiling of TCR beta VDJ combinations and CDR3 sequences used genomic DNA as template. MiXCR, applied by TCRdb to the reads, yields one record per CDR3 protein. Here the sample spans 350,000 to 450,000 distinct CDR3 sequences, roughly 64% being singletons. Sample: sorted CD4+, CD8+, or CD8+CD57+ T cells (not recorded which) from PBMCs. The receptors shown here come from a human donor in good health, serving as a control.

The V gene is TRBV3-1, the J gene TRBJ2-3, with TRBD2 identical over 8 bases. The germline V gene has CDR1 LGHDT and CDR2 YNNKEL (reference sequence). This CDR3 comprises 15 residues. V lost 4 bases to trimming and J lost 2 bases; unmatched junction nucleotides: 5. CDR3 nucleotide sequence: TGTGCCAGCAGCCCCGGACTAGCTAACACAGATACGCAGTATTTT. Translated, it gives CASSPGLANTDTQYF.

The rearrangement joins TRBV6-6 to TRBJ2-1; 7 bases line up with TRBD1. V lost 9 bases, J lost 1 base, and 9 bases stayed unmatched. Germline values: CDR1 MNHNY, CDR2 SVGAGI (reference sequence). The CDR3 loop spans 15 amino acids. CDR3 in DNA: TGTGCCAGTAGTCTAGACAGGGATTCCTACAATGAGCAGTTCTTC. Translating it yields CASSLDRDSYNEQFF.

The sample holds one count of this clonotype. This chain uses TRBV2 with TRBJ1-2, with D unresolved. V dropped 6 bases and J dropped 13 bases, with 18 bases sitting between them. Germline CDR1 reads SNHLY; CDR2 reads FYNNEI. The CDR3 has 12 amino acids. The CDR3 bases are TGTGCCAGCAGCTTAGCTAACTATGGCACCACCTTC. Protein: CASSLANYGTTF.

As regards this clonotype: The CDR3 does not end in the conserved phenylalanine or tryptophan, so this is likely a read error. The limits of the CDR3 on the DNA are not certain, so only TCRdb's listed CDR3 is given. This sequence joins TRBV7-2 and TRBJ1-6. The germline V gene has CDR1 SGHTA and CDR2 FQGNSA. Including both end residues, the CDR3 is 14 amino acids long. The CDR3: CASSLGANDSGQHY.

This chain joins TRBV7-9 and TRBJ1-5; a possible D gene is TRBD1 (6 bases). Looked up from germline, CDR1 is SEHNR and CDR2 is FQNEAQ (reference sequence). The CDR3 runs to 15 residues. The V end lost 2 bases, the J end lost 13 bases, and 21 bases lay between the germline ends. CDR3 bases: TGTGCCAGCAGCTTAAGTAGGGGGGGGAGTACGCAGCAGCATTTT. Its translation is CASSLSRGGSTQQHF.

The chain combines TRBV19 with TRBJ1-5; the match to TRBD1 covers 8 bases. V dropped 1 base and J dropped 5; count of bases not matched to a gene: 7. Per germline, CDR1 LNHDA and CDR2 SQIVND (reference sequence). The CDR3 is made up of 16 amino acids. The CDR3 loop is CASSIADRVWDQPQHF. As DNA, the CDR3 is TGTGCCAGTAGTATAGCGGACAGGGTTTGGGATCAGCCCCAGCATTTT.

With regard to this clonotype: An end of the junction does not agree with germline; a read error may underlie this. The chain combines TRBV5-1 with TRBJ1-1, with no clear D. In germline, CDR1 is SGHRS, CDR2 YFSETQ. This CDR3 region has 14 residues. The DNA of the CDR3 is TGTGCCAGCAGCTTAGTGCCCCGGCGTACAGAAGCTTTCTTT. This translates into CASSLVPRRTEAFF. The complete variable domain, with remaining parts taken from reference TRBV5-1 and TRBJ1-1, reads KAGVTQTPRYLIKTRGQQVTLSCSPISGHRSVSWYQQTPGQGLQFLFEYFSETQRNKGNFPGRFSGRQFSNSRSEMNVSTLELGDSALYLCASSLVPRRTEAFFGQGTRLTVV.

The rearrangement uses TRBV19 and TRBJ2-5; weak D call: TRBD1 (6 bases). This CDR3 is 14 amino acids long. V was shortened by 7 bases and J by 5 bases, with 17 bases between the two germline ends. CDR1 LNHDA and CDR2 SQIVND come from the germline V gene (reference sequence). CDR3 coding DNA: TGTGCCAGTACTCACGACAGGTCGGGGGAGACCCAGTACTTC. Translating gives CASTHDRSGETQYF.

The rearrangement joins TRBV7-8 to TRBJ2-3; 11 bases line up with TRBD2. The CDR3 is made up of 17 amino acids. The V and J ends lost 5 bases and 9 bases, in that order; junction bases with no gene match: 16. Germline-derived CDR1 and CDR2 are SGHVS and FQNEAQ. CDR3 nucleotide sequence: TGTGCCAGCAGCATAGGAACTAGCGGGGGTCAGAGCTCCACGCAGTATTTT. Protein product: CASSIGTSGGQSSTQYF.

Comments on this clonotype: Just one base apart from a much larger clone, this may be a read error. CDR3 nucleotides: TGTGCCAGCAGCTTGTATAGAGATGCGCAGTATTTT. It encodes CASSLYRDAQYF. The V call is TRBV11-2, the J call TRBJ2-3; D uncertain. The CDR3 runs 12 residues. The germline CDR1 and CDR2 sequences are SGHAT and FQNNGV. Filled out from reference TRBV11-2 and TRBJ2-3, the complete variable domain reads EAGVAQSPRYKIIEKRQSVAFWCNPISGHATLYWYQQILGQGPKLLIQFQNNGVVDDSQLPKDRFSAERLKGVDSTLKIQPAKLEDSAVYLCASSLYRDAQYFGPGTRLTVL.

For this clonotype: A junction boundary mismatches the germline segment, possibly from a read error. The rearrangement uses TRBV7-2 and TRBJ2-1, with D perhaps TRBD2 (6 bases). CDR1 and CDR2 (germline): SGHTA, FQGNSA. This CDR3 is built from 14 residues. The CDR3, as DNA: TGTGCCAGCAGCCTTCACCCTAAGGGGAGGAACACCGGGTTC. Amino acids: CASSLHPKGRNTGF.

Only a few counts were recorded for this clonotype. This chain uses TRBV7-8 with TRBJ2-5; 13 positions match TRBD2. J was trimmed by 0 bases and V by 5 bases; bases with no gene match: 6. Germline CDR1 reads SGHVS; CDR2 reads FQNEAQ. The CDR3 is 17 residues long. The CDR3 nucleotides read TGTGCCAGCAGCGCCCGGACTAGCGGGGGTCACCAAGAGACCCAGTACTTC. Residues: CASSARTSGGHQETQYF.

Comment on this clonotype: A junction boundary mismatches the germline segment, possibly from a read error. This chain joins TRBV2 and TRBJ1-3; D call uncertain. The V gene's germline CDR1 is SNHLY and CDR2 FYNNEI. This CDR3 has 14 residues. Written as DNA, the CDR3 is TGCGCCAGCAGTGAGGACGGCGGAAGAGACACCCAGTATTTT. Encoded protein: CASSEDGGRDTQYF.

This clonotype was observed at least ten times. This chain connects TRBV5-5 to TRBJ2-5, with no clear D. This CDR3 is 15 amino acids long. The germline V and J ends were trimmed by 2 bases and 5 bases, with 16 bases remaining between them. Germline-derived CDR1 and CDR2 are SGHKS and YYEKEE (reference sequence). This chain's CDR3 is CASSFIPGLGETQYF. CDR3 in DNA: TGTGCCAGCAGCTTTATACCGGGCCTGGGGGAGACCCAGTACTTC.

V is TRBV20-1 and J is TRBJ2-7; possibly TRBD2 for D (5 bases). The CDR3 is 12 residues long. Germline loops: CDR1 DFQATT, CDR2 SNEGSKA (reference sequence). Trimming pared 6 bases from V and 0 bases from J, leaving 9 bases between. The CDR3 loop is CSAAGISYEQYF. The CDR3 DNA follows: TGCAGTGCCGCGGGTATCTCCTACGAGCAGTACTTC.

At least ten counts were recorded for this clonotype. V and J are TRBV7-2 and TRBJ2-1; D ambiguous. Germline assignment: CDR1 SGHTA and CDR2 FQGNSA. CDR3 length: 13 residues. The ends were cut back, 2 bases at V and 5 bases at J, with 7 bases in the middle. Here the CDR3 reads CASSLTFHNEQFF. In DNA form, the CDR3 reads TGTGCCAGCAGCTTAACGTTCCACAATGAGCAGTTCTTC.

This chain joins TRBV2 and TRBJ2-7, with D possibly TRBD2 on 6 matching bases. The germline CDR1 and CDR2 sequences are SNHLY and FYNNEI. There are 14 residues in the CDR3. The V end was cut by 10 bases, the J end by 3 bases, with 19 bases between. CDR3 DNA sequence: TGTGCCATCACCGCGGGGCTGCTTAGCTACGAGCAGTACTTC. It translates to CAITAGLLSYEQYF.

This clonotype was seen repeatedly, ten times or more. The V gene is TRBV5-1, the J gene TRBJ1-2; D call uncertain. The CDR3 contains 12 residues. Germline V CDR1 and CDR2: SGHRS, YFSETQ. Between the trimmed V and J ends, which lost 4 bases and 3 bases, there was a span of 7 bases. The chain's CDR3 is CASSQGDYGYTF. In nucleotides, the CDR3 is TGCGCCAGCAGCCAAGGTGACTATGGCTACACCTTC.

There are many counts of this clonotype. J is TRBJ1-5 and V is TRBV5-8; D is uncertain. This CDR3 spans 12 amino acids. Trimming cost V 4 bases and J 8 bases, with 10 bases left between them. The germline gives CDR1 SGHTS, CDR2 YDEGEE. The chain's CDR3 is CASSDRWEPQHF. The CDR3 DNA reads as TGTGCCAGCAGCGACCGGTGGGAGCCCCAGCATTTT.

This clonotype was recorded only once. The junction shows a germline mismatch at one end, possibly a read error. This chain connects TRBV3-1 to TRBJ1-1; tentative D call: TRBD1 (6 bases). The CDR3 sequence is 14 residues long. The germline CDR1 and CDR2 sequences are LGHDT and YNNKEL (reference sequence). The CDR3 DNA is TGTGCCAGCAGCCAAGCGGGGGGGGACACTGGAGCTTTCTTT. Translated: CASSQAGGDTGAFF.

The chain couples TRBV7-2 to TRBJ2-7; 8 positions agree with TRBD2. From germline, CDR1 is SGHTA and CDR2 FQGNSA. V was pared by 4 bases and J by 11 bases, with 16 bases of the junction left unmatched. The CDR3 loop spans 15 amino acids. The CDR3 here is CASSSPERAGGTEYF. In DNA form, the CDR3 reads TGTGCCAGCAGCTCCCCGGAGCGGGCGGGGGGCACAGAGTACTTC. The entire variable domain, with the rest obtained from reference TRBV7-2 and TRBJ2-7, is as follows: GAGVSQSPSNKVTEKGKDVELRCDPISGHTALYWYRQSLGQGLEFLIYFQGNSAPDKSGLPSDRFSAERTGGSVSTLTIQRTQQEDSAVYLCASSSPERAGGTEYFGPGTRLTVT.

The V gene is TRBV4-3, the J gene TRBJ1-6; TRBD1 might be the D (6 bases). Germline loops: CDR1 LGHNA, CDR2 YSLEER. The CDR3 extends over 14 amino acids. Trimming removed 6 bases from V and 3 bases from J, with 9 bases in between. CDR3: CASRRGHYNSPLHF. The CDR3, as DNA: TGCGCCAGCAGACGGGGGCACTATAATTCACCCCTCCACTTT.

The chain couples TRBV4-3 to TRBJ1-1; D may be TRBD1 (6 bases). Germline-derived CDR1 and CDR2 are LGHNA and YSLEER. The germline V and J ends were trimmed by 6 bases and 2 bases, with 19 bases remaining between them. The CDR3 is made up of 16 amino acids. The CDR3 DNA reads as TGCGCCAGCAGTGAGCCTGCAAGGGGGGATAACACTGAAGCTTTCTTT. Translating it yields CASSEPARGDNTEAFF.

This chain uses TRBV30 with TRBJ2-7; TRBD2 matches at 11 bases. Near its end, the DNA agrees better with TRBJ2-1, so the J call may be wrong. The CDR3 extends over 14 amino acids. From germline, CDR1 is GTSNPN and CDR2 SVGIG (reference sequence). The CDR3 reads CAWSVLAGGGEQFF. In DNA form, the CDR3 reads TGTGCCTGGAGTGTTTTAGCGGGGGGGGGTGAGCAGTTCTTC.

The chain employs TRBV29-1 and TRBJ1-6, with a weak D call TRBD1 (5 bases). Germline loops: CDR1 SQVTM, CDR2 ANQGSEA. Trimming cost V 5 bases and J 7 bases, with 12 bases left between them. The CDR3 runs 13 residues. The CDR3 nucleotides read TGCAGCGTTCAACCGGGGCGGAATTCACCCCTCCACTTT. As protein: CSVQPGRNSPLHF.

The chain is built from TRBV7-2 and TRBJ1-1, with no clear D. In germline, CDR1 is SGHTA, CDR2 FQGNSA. CDR3 length equals 15 residues. Trimming shortened V by 3 bases and J by 14 bases, and 25 bases separated the two germline ends. The CDR3 reads CASSFSSSSSYKSFF. The DNA of the CDR3 is TGTGCCAGCAGCTTCAGTTCTAGTAGCTCCTATAAATCATTCTTT.